Included here is one TCR beta chain sequence, with context. What it binds is unknown. This sample was taken from a study of T cell responses to AZD1222 COVID-19 vaccine. Points from the study as a whole: Spike-wide coverage was observed for vaccine-associated CD4 TCRs, with dominant responses at 160-218 and 743-854. Baseline seropositivity characterized only a handful of AZD1222 recipients.

Trimming took off 4 bases at V and 0 bases at J, with 13 bases between the two ends. Per germline, CDR1 MNHEY and CDR2 SVGAGI. The CDR3 has 16 amino acids. Repertoires were generated with immunoSEQ multiplex PCR, while TCRdb's copy carries only in-frame clones and drops some. The table has some 120,000 clones, around 85% seen once. The sequencing used peripheral blood, collected on day 0 of MenACWY control vaccination. The chain recombines TRBV6-5 with TRBJ2-1; D call uncertain. This TCR was recovered from an adult in good health. CDR3 protein: CASSWVPITSYNEQFF. The CDR3 DNA is TGTGCCAGCAGTTGGGTTCCTATCACCTCCTACAATGAGCAGTTCTTC.